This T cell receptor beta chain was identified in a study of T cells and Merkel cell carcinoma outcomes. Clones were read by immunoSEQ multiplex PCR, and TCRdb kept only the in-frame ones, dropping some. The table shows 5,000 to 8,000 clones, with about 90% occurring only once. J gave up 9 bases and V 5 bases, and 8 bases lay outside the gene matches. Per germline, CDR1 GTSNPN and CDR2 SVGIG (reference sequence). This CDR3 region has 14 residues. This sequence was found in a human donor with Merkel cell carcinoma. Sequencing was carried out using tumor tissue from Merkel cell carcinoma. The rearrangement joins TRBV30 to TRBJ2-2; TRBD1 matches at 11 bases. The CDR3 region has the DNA TGTGCCTGGGCTGGACAGGGGGCGGGCAGGGAGCTGTTTTTT. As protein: CAWAGQGAGRELFF.